This T cell receptor (beta chain) emerged from a study of shared clonotypes between healthy human individuals. The table came from immunoSEQ multiplex PCR; TCRdb's copy has only in-frame clones and leaves some out. This table has hundreds of thousands of clones, about 95% appearing once. The CDR3 extends over 15 amino acids. The germline gives CDR1 MNHEY, CDR2 SVGAGI. The V and J ends lost 0 bases and 6 bases respectively, with 11 bases between them. Selected positively for CCR7 and CD45RO-negative, naive CD8 cells excluded terminally differentiated effector memory CD45RA+ cells. The rearrangement joins TRBV6-5 to TRBJ2-2; tentatively, D is TRBD1 (8 bases). Specimen: naive CD8+ T cells sorted from blood. The source is a woman in her thirties in good health. CDR3 region: CASSYSTGGAGELFF. CDR3 sequence (DNA): TGTGCCAGCAGTTACTCTACAGGGGGGGCCGGGGAGCTGTTTTTT.